Listed below are T cell receptor beta chains from one sample, sequenced in a study of neurological immune-mediated disorders. TCRdb redid the calling of the 5' RACE reads with MiXCR, one entry per CDR3 protein. The table records 40,000 or so distinct CDR3 sequences, around 4.8% of them present only once. Sequences were obtained from CD4+ T cells from blood. The receptors stem from a man aged 18 to 29 in good health. Each CDR3 is given with its conserved first and last residue. A D gene is named only where the DNA matches it firmly. Clone size is shown for a subset of rows, as once, few, many or a class of expanded clone.

J gene	D gene	clone size	V gene	CDR3 protein	CDR3 DNA
TRBJ2-7	NA	NA	TRBV12-2	CASRALQGYEQYF	TGTGCAAGTCGCGCTCTACAGGGGTACGAGCAGTACTTC
TRBJ1-1	TRBD1	many	TRBV5-1	CASSLGQTGSAFF	TGCGCCAGCAGCTTGGGGCAGACAGGGAGCGCTTTCTTT
TRBJ1-2	NA	many	TRBV7-2	CASSSSWADGYTF	TGTGCCAGCAGCTCGTCGTGGGCGGATGGCTACACCTTC
TRBJ2-2	TRBD2	many	TRBV5-1	CASSFSGGTGELFF	TGCGCCAGCAGCTTTTCGGGGGGCACCGGGGAGCTGTTTTTT
TRBJ2-3	TRBD2	many	TRBV27	CASSLSSGGAVTQYF	TGTGCCAGCAGTTTATCGAGCGGGGGGGCCGTTACGCAGTATTTT
TRBJ2-1	NA	many	TRBV9	CASSPQLAGTNEQFF	TGTGCCAGCAGCCCCCAACTAGCCGGCACTAATGAGCAGTTCTTC
TRBJ2-3	NA	many	TRBV10-2	CASSESKTAGYTDTQYF	TGCGCCAGCAGTGAGTCGAAAACTGCGGGGTACACAGATACGCAGTATTTT
TRBJ2-1	TRBD2	many	TRBV24-1	CATSDDGLASNEQFF	TGTGCCACCAGTGATGACGGACTAGCGTCCAATGAGCAGTTCTTC
TRBJ2-7	NA	many	TRBV7-2	CASSLIWEYEQYF	TGTGCCAGCAGCTTAATTTGGGAGTACGAGCAGTACTTC
TRBJ2-2	TRBD1	NA	TRBV7-3	CASSPQQGTGELFF	TGTGCCAGCAGCCCACAACAGGGGACCGGGGAGCTGTTTTTT
TRBJ1-3	NA	many	TRBV12-3/TRBV12-4	CASSYYQGTGNTIYF	TGTGCCAGCAGTTATTACCAGGGGACTGGAAACACCATATATTTT
TRBJ1-2	TRBD1	many	TRBV5-1	CASSWDRGPEGYTF	TGCGCCAGCAGCTGGGACAGGGGGCCGGAAGGCTACACCTTC
TRBJ1-1	NA	many	TRBV3-1	CASSQGIQSGPEAFF	TGTGCCAGCAGCCAAGGCATCCAGTCCGGGCCTGAAGCTTTCTTT
TRBJ1-4	NA	many	TRBV7-9	CASSPGGEKLFF	TGTGCCAGCAGCCCAGGTGGTGAAAAACTGTTTTTT
TRBJ1-2	TRBD1	many	TRBV2	CASSEQGANYGYTF	TGTGCCAGCAGTGAACAGGGGGCTAACTATGGCTACACCTTC
TRBJ2-1	NA	many	TRBV20-1	CSAWTRKDNEQFF	TGCAGTGCCTGGACGAGGAAAGACAATGAGCAGTTCTTC
TRBJ1-2	TRBD1	many	TRBV6-6	CASLGTGGFYGYTF	TGTGCCAGCCTGGGGACAGGGGGCTTTTATGGCTACACCTTC
TRBJ1-5	NA	many	TRBV6-6	CASSYGGSNQPQHF	TGTGCCAGCAGTTACGGGGGTAGCAATCAGCCCCAGCATTTT
TRBJ2-3	TRBD2	many	TRBV7-9	CASSMGLAGGTDTQYF	TGTGCCAGCAGCATGGGACTAGCGGGGGGCACAGATACGCAGTATTTT
TRBJ2-5	NA	NA	TRBV5-1	CASSVQAPETQYF	TGCGCCAGCAGCGTACAGGCCCCAGAGACCCAGTACTTC
TRBJ1-4	TRBD1	many	TRBV5-5	CASSLNRGGNEKLFF	TGTGCCAGCAGCCTAAACAGGGGGGGAAATGAAAAACTGTTTTTT
TRBJ2-5	NA	many	TRBV11-3	CASSFSGVGETQYF	TGTGCCAGCAGCTTCTCGGGAGTTGGAGAGACCCAGTACTTC
TRBJ1-2	NA	many	TRBV20-1	CSASAGDHGYTF	TGCAGTGCTAGTGCTGGGGACCATGGCTACACCTTC
TRBJ2-3	NA	many	TRBV12-3/TRBV12-4	CASSLRNTQYF	TGTGCCAGCAGTTTAAGGAATACGCAGTATTTT
TRBJ2-3	TRBD2	many	TRBV20-1	CSARDTAGLAGPRDTQYF	TGCAGTGCTAGAGATACGGCCGGACTAGCGGGGCCTCGGGATACGCAGTATTTT
TRBJ1-4	TRBD1	many	TRBV3-1	CASSQGTGSEKLFF	TGTGCCAGCAGCCAAGGGACAGGGTCGGAAAAACTGTTTTTT
TRBJ2-7	TRBD2	many	TRBV5-1	CASSLNLAGGSVYEQYF	TGCGCCAGCAGCTTGAACCTAGCGGGGGGATCTGTCTACGAGCAGTACTTC
TRBJ1-5	NA	many	TRBV7-2	CASSVNSQPQHF	TGTGCCAGCAGCGTGAACAGTCAGCCCCAGCATTTT
TRBJ2-4	NA	many	TRBV12-3/TRBV12-4	CASSKGLPLAKNIQYF	TGTGCCAGCAGCAAAGGACTGCCGCTAGCCAAAAACATTCAGTACTTC
TRBJ2-7	NA	many	TRBV4-1	CASSQASAGRYEQYF	TGCGCCAGCAGCCAGGCCTCGGCAGGCAGGTACGAGCAGTACTTC
TRBJ1-5	NA	many	TRBV7-9	CASSFEGNQPQHF	TGTGCCAGCAGCTTTGAGGGGAATCAGCCCCAGCATTTT
TRBJ1-2	TRBD1	many	TRBV20-1	CSARGQGNYGYTF	TGCAGTGCTAGGGGACAGGGTAACTATGGCTACACCTTC
TRBJ1-1	NA	many	TRBV6-5	CASSSLGRVSGTEAFF	TGTGCCAGCAGTTCGTTAGGGCGGGTTAGCGGCACTGAAGCTTTCTTT
TRBJ1-6	NA	medium-sized	TRBV4-1	CASSQWERAYNSPLHF	TGCGCCAGCAGCCAATGGGAACGGGCCTATAATTCACCCCTCCACTTT
TRBJ2-5	NA	many	TRBV5-1	CASSLAVARDGGTQYF	TGCGCCAGCAGCTTGGCCGTCGCGCGGGACGGAGGAACCCAGTACTTC
TRBJ1-1	NA	many	TRBV3-1	CASSQTGGGSPEAFF	TGTGCCAGCAGCCAAACCGGGGGGGGGAGCCCTGAAGCTTTCTTT
TRBJ1-2	NA	many	TRBV3-1	CASSHEYYGYTF	TGTGCCAGCAGCCATGAATACTATGGCTACACCTTC
TRBJ1-4	NA	many	TRBV29-1	CSVEDLRGVSNEKLFF	TGCAGCGTTGAAGATCTTAGAGGCGTCAGTAATGAAAAACTGTTTTTT
TRBJ1-1	TRBD1	many	TRBV5-1	CASSRLIAGGNTEAFF	TGCGCCAGCAGCCGGTTGATAGCAGGGGGGAACACTGAAGCTTTCTTT
TRBJ2-7	TRBD2	many	TRBV20-1	CSGAGEAYEQYF	TGCAGTGGGGCGGGGGAAGCCTACGAGCAGTACTTC
TRBJ2-6	NA	many	TRBV27	CASRTNSGANVLTF	TGTGCCAGCAGAACTAACTCTGGGGCCAACGTCCTGACTTTC
TRBJ2-2	NA	many	TRBV29-1	CSVARTANTGELFF	TGCAGCGTTGCACGGACCGCGAACACCGGGGAGCTGTTTTTT
TRBJ1-2	TRBD1	many	TRBV10-3	CAISQGAGTVGYTF	TGTGCCATCAGCCAGGGGGCGGGAACGGTTGGCTACACCTTC
TRBJ1-2	NA	many	TRBV7-9	CASSLASREENGYTF	TGTGCCAGCAGCTTAGCGAGCAGGGAGGAGAATGGCTACACCTTC
TRBJ1-2	TRBD1	many	TRBV4-2	CASSQVGTGAGGYGYTF	TGTGCCAGCAGCCAAGTGGGCACAGGGGCGGGGGGCTATGGCTACACCTTC
TRBJ1-1	NA	many	TRBV5-1	CASSTDRKNTEAFF	TGCGCCAGCAGCACGGACAGAAAGAACACTGAAGCTTTCTTT
TRBJ2-7	TRBD1	many	TRBV5-4	CASSMPGQGWEQYF	TGTGCCAGCAGCATGCCGGGACAGGGATGGGAGCAGTACTTC
TRBJ1-6	NA	NA	TRBV5-4	CASSFNSRNSPLHF	TGTGCCAGCAGCTTTAACAGCCGTAATTCACCCCTCCACTTT
TRBJ1-1	NA	many	TRBV5-1	CASSRPGGGRTEAFF	TGCGCCAGCAGCCGACCCGGGGGCGGGAGGACTGAAGCTTTCTTT
TRBJ1-2	NA	many	TRBV7-9	CASSPSGGYGYTF	TGTGCCAGCAGCCCTTCGGGGGGCTATGGCTACACCTTC
TRBJ1-1	NA	many	TRBV7-3	CASSLYKGSSMNTEAFF	TGTGCCAGCAGCTTATACAAGGGGTCTTCGATGAACACTGAAGCTTTCTTT
TRBJ1-1	NA	many	TRBV15	CATSLTRNTEAFF	TGTGCCACCAGCCTTACACGGAACACTGAAGCTTTCTTT
TRBJ2-7	TRBD2	many	TRBV20-1	CSARLAGSYEQYF	TGCAGTGCTAGACTAGCGGGGTCCTACGAGCAGTACTTC
TRBJ2-5	TRBD2	many	TRBV5-1	CASSTAGTSGGALETQYF	TGCGCCAGCAGCACCGCCGGGACTAGCGGGGGGGCCCTAGAGACCCAGTACTTC
TRBJ2-1	NA	many	TRBV20-1	CSAARTRGSYNEQFF	TGCAGTGCTGCCCGGACGCGCGGCTCCTACAATGAGCAGTTCTTC
TRBJ1-6	NA	many	TRBV7-9	CASSLRQDTPLHF	TGTGCCAGCAGCTTGCGTCAGGATACACCCCTCCACTTT